This TCR beta chain was identified during a study of molecular identifiers for immune sequencing clone quantification. Germline trimming cut 6 bases from V and 2 bases from J; bases unmatched to any gene: 11. The CDR3 has 16 residues. A single record per CDR3 protein comes from TCRdb applying MiXCR to the PCR reads. In the table there are over 300,000 distinct CDR3 sequences, roughly 23% of which are singletons. This clonotype was seen many times. Its antigen is unknown. Whole-study results and caveats: Jurkat TCR RNA spiked in from one cell reportedly remained identifiable amid about 1 million naive cells.

The source material was naive CD8+ T cells from blood, with Jurkat cell RNA spiked in. The subset: FACS-sorted CD8+CD4-CCR7+CD45RA+ naive T cells. This TCR was recovered from a human donor in good health. Some libraries in this study had Jurkat cell RNA spiked in. The rearrangement links TRBV12-3 or TRBV12-4 to TRBJ2-5, with 8 bases fitting TRBD2. The CDR3 region is CASSDGSGGWQETQYF. The CDR3 nucleotides read TGTGCCAGCAGCGATGGGAGCGGGGGATGGCAAGAGACCCAGTACTTC.